This entry describes one T cell receptor (beta chain). Its antigen target is currently unknown. No quality values exist for individual bases; no much larger clone is one base distant. The sample is drawn from a study of blood T cell repertoires in COVID-19 (TCRdb year 2020). As for the study more broadly: Samples from collaborators originated in the United States, Italy and Spain and spanned both the acute and convalescent phases of COVID-19. The material from the prospective study consisted of cDNA or gDNA derived from T cells, B-cell-depleted T cells, or PBMCs. The dataset comprised deeply sampled blood TCRbeta repertoires from subjects exposed to, actively infected with, or recovered from COVID-19. The repertoires were released in a freely available public database meant as a resource for research on the immune response to SARS-CoV-2. The samples were drawn from two sources: the first 160 participants of the ongoing ImmuneRACE study, and 950 to 1,500 subjects contributed by 6 global collaborators. Sample metadata almost always included a de-identified subject ID, COVID-19 status, age in years and sex. Where available, HLA class I and class II types were obtained from metadata supplied by the sample provider rather than from assay-based typing. What the authors observed across the whole study: The quantity of clinical and demographic metadata differed by source and by participant and was supplied without curation.

TCRbeta CDR3 regions were amplified from genomic DNA using the immunoSEQ Assay, a bias-controlled multiplex PCR. Per the original workflow: Nucleated cell counts per sample were estimated from amplification of reference gene primers within the assay. To quantify the absolute abundance of each unique TCRbeta CDR3 rearrangement, sequence reads were collapsed and filtered. For each sample, productive Simpson clonality was calculated as the square root of Simpson's diversity index over productive rearrangements. TCRdb stores this immuneACCESS table with in-frame sequences only. Part of the clones is absent; in the studies checked, under half of the shortfall reflects unresolved V genes, and no reason is known for the rest. The DNA gave D and trimming, while V, J and clone size come from that table. This sample comprises 50,000 to 70,000 clones, approximately 80% of them detected only once. The top ten clones comprise around 21% of the sample.

Looking up the germline V gene (reference sequence) yields CDR1 SGHNT and CDR2 YYREEE. Including cysteine and phenylalanine, the CDR3 has 15 amino acids. The CDR3 DNA has 45 bases and is translated from base 1. V is cut back by 5 bases and J by 4 bases, with 9 bases in the junction unmatched. The collaborating institutions used their own protocols to collect whole blood in K2EDTA tubes. For TCRbeta analysis, collaborators shipped samples as frozen whole blood, isolated PBMCs, or DNA extracted from either of those sample types. This sequence was found in a man in his fifties or sixties with active or convalescent COVID-19. The V gene is TRBV5-4 and the J gene is TRBJ2-3; 8 central nucleotides agree with TRBD1. Sequenced input: peripheral blood. The DNA sequence is as follows: TGTGCCAGCAGGGCCGGGACAGGTGGAGCAGATACGCAGTATTTT. It translates to CASRAGTGGADTQYF.